This T cell receptor (beta chain) emerged from a study of blood T cell repertoires in COVID-19. Turning to the study itself: COVID-19 samples collected from the United States, Italy and Spain covered acute and convalescent phases. PBMCs, B-cell-depleted T cells, or T cells were the source of the cDNA or gDNA that made up the material.

This clone occurred once. Authors' methods: Estimates of nucleated cell counts were drawn from the amplification of reference gene primers. TCRdb's table, derived via immunoSEQ multiplex PCR, lists solely in-frame clones and lacks some. That table gives V, J and clone size, and the DNA gave D and trimming. The sample holds approximately 220,000 clones, 80% to 90% seen once. The TCR comes from a woman in her seventies with acute or convalescent COVID-19. Sample: peripheral blood.

The CDR3 reads CASGLGTSGGPPDTQYF. The CDR3 nucleotides are TGTGCTAGTGGTTTGGGGACTAGCGGGGGGCCGCCGGATACGCAGTATTTT. The V gene is TRBV12-5, the J gene TRBJ2-3, with 14 positions matching TRBD2. V lost 1 base and J lost 6; bases outside the gene matches: 6. The CDR3 spans 17 residues. Germline lookup yields CDR1 LGHNT and CDR2 FRNRAP.